Sequencing of this TCR beta chain was carried out in a study of Ad26.COV2.S vaccination and SARS-CoV-2 variants. About this clone itself: Its antigen is undetermined.

The germline V and J ends were trimmed by 0 bases and 2 bases, with 9 bases remaining between them. CDR3 length equals 14 residues. Germline V gives CDR1 SGHRS, CDR2 YFSETQ. The study, taken as a whole, reports: Vaccine recipients had higher spike-specific TCR breadth than placebo recipients. CD8+ and CD4+ T cells specific for spike reportedly responded with substantial breadth after vaccination. Across vaccine and placebo recipients, the breadth of non-spike TCRs was similar.

TCRdb's copy holds only in-frame clones and misses some; the assay was immunoSEQ multiplex PCR. The sample records 120,000 to 150,000 clones, roughly 89% being singletons. The sequence derives from a human donor who had recovered from COVID-19. The V call is TRBV5-1, the J call TRBJ2-7; TRBD2 might be the D (5 bases). The source was peripheral blood, collected after recovery from COVID-19. CDR3 DNA: TGCGCCAGCAGCTTGGTTACAGCGGCCTACGAGCAGTACTTC. Its protein product is CASSLVTAAYEQYF.